The present T cell receptor beta chain was sequenced within a study of human T cells and chemical hapten exposure. Authors' analysis steps: Counts of TCRs in each sample centred on a median of approximately 100,000 and extended from approximately 20,000 to 700,000. Each CDR3 protein is one row after TCRdb ran MiXCR on the RACE reads. The V and J calls and clone size are TCRdb's, not the authors'. The top ten hold 3.5% of the sample, which has more than 70,000 distinct CDR3 sequences, roughly 12% seen once. This clonotype was picked up a small number of times. Stated time point: patch test 1, 2 weeks after DPC sensitization. Treatment here: therapeutic diphenylcyclopropenone sensitization with weekly scalp DPC. The starting material was whole blood, obtained in connection with sensitization to the hapten diphenylcyclopropenone (DPC). This clonotype was obtained from a woman aged 55-70 years with alopecia areata. Some clones in this sample may be carry-over from other donors' samples.

The DNA for the CDR3 is TGTGCCAGCAGCTTGGCCGACTCGCAGCCCCAGCATTTT. Its protein product is CASSLADSQPQHF. The J gene is TRBJ1-5, the V gene TRBV5-6; D call uncertain. With 0 bases removed from V and 7 bases from J, the gap between germline ends came to 8 bases. Germline-derived CDR1 and CDR2 are SGHDT and YYEEEE. This CDR3 comprises 13 residues.